The rows below give T cell receptor beta chains drawn from one sample of a study of cytomegalovirus exposure and HLA in healthy donors. Clones were read by immunoSEQ multiplex PCR, and TCRdb kept only the in-frame ones, dropping some. The data show roughly 180,000 clones, roughly 86% seen once. The material sequenced was PBMCs. These receptors originate from a man aged 30 to 45 in good health and CMV-seropositive. Both conserved end residues are part of each CDR3. The D gene is left open where the match is weak. Rows may omit the clone size; those that give it use once, few, many or a size class.

cdr3_aa: CASRRYEQYF
cdr3_nt: TGTGCCTCCCGGAGGTACGAGCAGTACTTC
j_call: TRBJ2-7
v_call: TRBV28
d_call: .
clone_size: .

cdr3_aa: CASRTGKGQGAQAGEAFF
cdr3_nt: TGTGCAAGTCGCACCGGGAAGGGACAGGGGGCGCAAGCGGGTGAAGCTTTCTTT
j_call: TRBJ1-1
v_call: TRBV12-2
d_call: .
clone_size: .

cdr3_aa: CASRASRQGKDEAFF
cdr3_nt: TGTGCCAGTAGGGCCTCAAGACAGGGGAAAGACGAAGCTTTCTTT
j_call: TRBJ1-1
v_call: TRBV19
d_call: TRBD1
clone_size: .

cdr3_aa: CASSYGGTGQQPQHF
cdr3_nt: TGTGCCAGCAGTTACGGGGGGACAGGCCAGCAGCCCCAGCATTTT
j_call: TRBJ1-5
v_call: TRBV6-6
d_call: TRBD1
clone_size: .

cdr3_aa: CASSLTRADTQYF
cdr3_nt: TGTGCCAGCAGTTTGACCCGGGCGGATACGCAGTATTTT
j_call: TRBJ2-3
v_call: TRBV6-5
d_call: .
clone_size: few

cdr3_aa: CASSSPGGGLGYTF
cdr3_nt: TGTGCCAGCAGCTCCCCAGGGGGCGGACTCGGCTACACCTTC
j_call: TRBJ1-2
v_call: TRBV7-8
d_call: TRBD1
clone_size: .

cdr3_aa: CATSRAGTPISYNEQFF
cdr3_nt: TGTGCCACCAGCAGGGCCGGGACCCCCATCTCCTACAATGAGCAGTTCTTC
j_call: TRBJ2-1
v_call: TRBV15
d_call: .
clone_size: .

cdr3_aa: CSVEDSAGGDEQFF
cdr3_nt: TGCAGCGTTGAAGATAGCGCCGGGGGCGATGAGCAGTTCTTC
j_call: TRBJ2-1
v_call: TRBV29-1
d_call: .
clone_size: .

cdr3_aa: CASSGLRKTVRNQPQHF
cdr3_nt: TGTGCCAGCAGTGGGTTAAGGAAGACAGTGCGGAATCAGCCCCAGCATTTT
j_call: TRBJ1-5
v_call: TRBV6-1
d_call: .
clone_size: .

cdr3_aa: CASSPGDRVNEQFF
cdr3_nt: TGCGCCAGCAGCCCGGGAGACAGGGTCAATGAGCAGTTCTTC
j_call: TRBJ2-1
v_call: TRBV5-1
d_call: .
clone_size: few

cdr3_aa: CASSFGGGTPTYEQYF
cdr3_nt: TGTGCCAGCAGTTTTGGGGGGGGGACACCAACCTACGAGCAGTACTTC
j_call: TRBJ2-7
v_call: TRBV27
d_call: .
clone_size: .

cdr3_aa: CASSQAVRQGGTDTQYF
cdr3_nt: TGCGCCAGCAGCCAAGCGGTCAGACAGGGGGGCACAGATACGCAGTATTTT
j_call: TRBJ2-3
v_call: TRBV4-1
d_call: TRBD1
clone_size: .

cdr3_aa: CASSFNRDGNEKLFF
cdr3_nt: TGTGCCAGCAGCTTCAACCGGGACGGGAATGAAAAACTGTTTTTT
j_call: TRBJ1-4
v_call: TRBV7-6
d_call: .
clone_size: once

cdr3_aa: CASSRDSSTNEKLFF
cdr3_nt: TGTGCCAGCAGCAGGGACAGTTCAACTAATGAAAAACTGTTTTTT
j_call: TRBJ1-4
v_call: TRBV9
d_call: TRBD1
clone_size: few

cdr3_aa: CASSFDRGRETQYF
cdr3_nt: TGTGCCAGCAGCTTTGACAGGGGAAGAGAGACCCAGTACTTC
j_call: TRBJ2-5
v_call: TRBV7-9
d_call: TRBD1
clone_size: .

cdr3_aa: CASSVAGATANYGYTF
cdr3_nt: TGTGCCAGCAGCGTAGCAGGGGCCACCGCTAACTATGGCTACACCTTC
j_call: TRBJ1-2
v_call: TRBV9
d_call: .
clone_size: .

cdr3_aa: CASSLIRDSYNEQFF
cdr3_nt: TGTGCCAGCAGTTTGATTAGGGACTCCTACAATGAGCAGTTCTTC
j_call: TRBJ2-1
v_call: TRBV28
d_call: .
clone_size: .

cdr3_aa: CASIGTSGSPNYEQYF
cdr3_nt: TGTGCCAGCATTGGGACTAGCGGGAGCCCAAACTACGAGCAGTACTTC
j_call: TRBJ2-7
v_call: TRBV2
d_call: TRBD2
clone_size: .

cdr3_aa: CASRGQGTYEQYF
cdr3_nt: TGTGCCAGCAGAGGACAGGGGACCTACGAGCAGTACTTC
j_call: TRBJ2-7
v_call: TRBV7-9
d_call: TRBD1
clone_size: .

cdr3_aa: CASTSLGGGQPQHF
cdr3_nt: TGCGCCAGCACCAGCCTAGGGGGGGGTCAGCCCCAGCATTTT
j_call: TRBJ1-5
v_call: TRBV4-1
d_call: .
clone_size: .